Listed below are T cell receptor beta chains from one sample, sequenced in a study of blood T cell repertoires in COVID-19. The data were produced by immunoSEQ multiplex PCR, yet TCRdb's version contains in-frame clones alone and is incomplete. The repertoire has about 190,000 clones, 80% to 90% of them found once; the top ten carry 5.1%. The sample consisted of peripheral blood. The origin of the receptors is a woman between 70 and 85 years old with active or convalescent COVID-19. Both conserved end residues are part of each CDR3. A D gene is named only where the DNA matches it firmly. Clone size is given for some rows only: seen once, a few or many times, or a class if the clone is expanded.

D	V	J	size	CDR3	DNA
.	TRBV27	TRBJ2-6	once	CASSLSTLGMRLSSGANVLTF	TGTGCCAGCAGTTTAAGTACGTTGGGCATGCGCCTCTCCTCTGGGGCCAACGTCCTGACTTTC
TRBD2	TRBV25-1	TRBJ2-5	.	CASSKTGTSVETQYF	TGTGCCAGCAGCAAAACCGGGACTAGCGTGGAGACCCAGTACTTC
TRBD1	TRBV4-1	TRBJ1-4	.	CASSQRTGGHEKLFF	TGCGCCAGCAGCCAACGGACAGGGGGTCACGAAAAACTGTTTTTT
.	TRBV7-9	TRBJ1-2	.	CASSLLGLGYGYTF	TGTGCCAGCAGCTTACTGGGGCTGGGCTATGGCTACACCTTC
.	TRBV2	TRBJ1-4	.	CASSDRRLNEKLFF	TGTGCCAGCAGTGATCGGAGACTTAATGAAAAACTGTTTTTT
.	TRBV6-5	TRBJ1-5	.	CASNERGRKEGAQHF	TGTGCCAGCAACGAAAGGGGCAGGAAAGAAGGAGCCCAGCATTTT
.	TRBV6-1	TRBJ2-7	.	CASSDQPGTYEQYF	TGTGCCAGCAGTGATCAGCCGGGGACCTACGAGCAGTACTTC
TRBD1	TRBV9	TRBJ1-1	.	CASSVEGGWTEAFF	TGTGCCAGCAGCGTAGAAGGGGGCTGGACTGAAGCTTTCTTT
.	TRBV18	TRBJ1-1	.	CASSPTGRTEAFF	TGTGCCAGCTCACCAACAGGGCGCACTGAAGCTTTCTTT
.	TRBV18	TRBJ1-1	.	CASSLSRGEAFF	TGTGCCAGCTCACTTAGTCGGGGGGAAGCTTTCTTT
.	TRBV7-9	TRBJ1-4	.	CASRLEGGHEKLFF	TGTGCCAGCAGATTAGAGGGGGGGCATGAAAAACTGTTTTTT
TRBD2	TRBV7-9	TRBJ2-7	.	CASRRAGGNHEQYF	TGTGCCAGCAGAAGAGCGGGAGGGAACCACGAGCAGTACTTC
TRBD1	TRBV20-1	TRBJ1-2	.	CSASEQGGFVGYTF	TGCAGTGCTAGTGAACAGGGGGGTTTCGTTGGCTACACCTTC
.	TRBV28	TRBJ2-7	.	CACQEGSSYEQYF	TGTGCCTGTCAGGAGGGAAGCTCCTACGAGCAGTACTTC
.	TRBV29-1	TRBJ2-7	.	CSVEGAGIYEQYF	TGCAGCGTTGAAGGGGCAGGGATCTACGAGCAGTACTTC
TRBD1	TRBV18	TRBJ2-1	.	CASSPKSGTAYNEQFF	TGTGCCAGCTCACCCAAATCCGGGACAGCGTACAATGAGCAGTTCTTC
.	TRBV18	TRBJ2-6	.	CASSPQLTGSSGANVLTF	TGTGCCAGCTCACCTCAGCTAACAGGGAGCTCTGGGGCCAACGTCCTGACTTTC
.	TRBV5-8	TRBJ1-5	.	CASSSERWPQHF	TGTGCCAGCAGCTCCGAGCGGTGGCCCCAGCATTTT
TRBD1	TRBV27	TRBJ1-4	.	CASSGQGAGEKLFF	TGTGCCAGCAGTGGACAGGGGGCGGGAGAAAAACTGTTTTTT
TRBD2	TRBV14	TRBJ2-1	.	CASSQKVWEGVNNEQFF	TGTGCCAGCAGCCAAAAAGTCTGGGAGGGAGTGAACAATGAGCAGTTCTTC
.	TRBV5-1	TRBJ1-1	.	CASSPTGVLEAFF	TGCGCCAGCAGCCCCACGGGGGTGCTTGAAGCTTTCTTT
TRBD1	TRBV18	TRBJ2-7	.	CASSPGDRGPYEQYF	TGTGCCAGCTCACCAGGAGACAGGGGCCCTTACGAGCAGTACTTC
TRBD2	TRBV5-1	TRBJ2-2	.	CASSLAAGGRNTGELFF	TGCGCCAGCAGCTTGGCGGCGGGAGGACGGAACACCGGGGAGCTGTTTTTT
.	TRBV30	TRBJ1-1	.	CAWTSSNRNTEAFF	TGTGCCTGGACATCCTCGAACAGGAACACTGAAGCTTTCTTT
TRBD2	TRBV5-5	TRBJ2-2	once	CASSLILAGRTGELFF	TGTGCCAGCAGCTTGATCCTAGCGGGTCGTACCGGGGAGCTGTTTTTT
TRBD2	TRBV6-1	TRBJ2-1	.	CASSEKRLAGEGEQFF	TGTGCCAGCAGTGAAAAAAGACTAGCGGGAGAGGGGGAGCAGTTCTTC
TRBD2	TRBV6-6	TRBJ2-7	.	CASSSRLGIAGGFSYEQYF	TGTGCCAGCAGCTCCCGACTAGGCATAGCGGGAGGTTTCTCCTACGAGCAGTACTTC
.	TRBV7-9	TRBJ2-1	.	CASSLIYDNEQFF	TGTGCCAGCAGCTTAATTTATGACAATGAGCAGTTCTTC
TRBD1	TRBV6-6	TRBJ2-1	.	CASSLSLSPGQSNEQFF	TGTGCCAGCAGTCTCTCCCTAAGCCCGGGACAGTCGAATGAGCAGTTCTTC
.	TRBV19	TRBJ2-2	.	CASSSQGATGELFF	TGTGCCAGTAGTAGTCAAGGGGCCACCGGGGAGCTGTTTTTT
TRBD2	TRBV18	TRBJ2-3	.	CASSPLASGSGTDTQYF	TGTGCCAGCTCACCACTTGCTAGCGGGAGCGGAACAGATACGCAGTATTTT
.	TRBV12-3/TRBV12-4	TRBJ1-2	.	CASTLRANYGYTF	TGTGCCAGCACCCTCAGGGCTAACTATGGCTACACCTTC
TRBD2	TRBV5-1	TRBJ2-2	.	CASSSGLAVNTGELFF	TGCGCCAGCAGCTCGGGACTAGCGGTGAACACCGGGGAGCTGTTTTTT
TRBD2	TRBV9	TRBJ2-2	.	CASGRGTSFGELFF	TGTGCCAGCGGACGTGGGACTAGCTTCGGGGAGCTGTTTTTT
.	TRBV11-2	TRBJ2-7	.	CASSGEGRTDLYEQYF	TGTGCCAGCAGCGGAGAAGGTAGGACAGATCTCTACGAGCAGTACTTC
TRBD1	TRBV27	TRBJ1-2	once	CASSPGTGRGSVYGYTF	TGTGCCAGCAGCCCCGGGACAGGGAGGGGTTCGGTCTATGGCTACACCTTC
.	TRBV18	TRBJ1-2	.	CASSRGANYGYTF	TGTGCCAGCTCACGGGGGGCTAACTATGGCTACACCTTC
TRBD1	TRBV5-1	TRBJ1-6	.	CASSLETGGANSPLHF	TGCGCCAGCAGCTTGGAGACAGGGGGCGCGAATTCACCCCTCCACTTT
TRBD2	TRBV9	TRBJ2-5	.	CASSALAGPSEGDQYF	TGTGCCAGCAGCGCTCTAGCGGGGCCTTCCGAGGGGGACCAGTACTTC
.	TRBV19	TRBJ2-2	.	CASNGDNTGELFF	TGTGCCAGTAACGGGGATAACACCGGGGAGCTGTTTTTT
TRBD2	TRBV7-9	TRBJ2-3	.	CASSLASGLTDTQYF	TGTGCCAGCAGCTTAGCTAGCGGGCTCACAGATACGCAGTATTTT
.	TRBV5-1	TRBJ2-3	.	CASSPGHSGTDTQYF	TGCGCCAGCAGCCCCGGACATTCGGGCACAGATACGCAGTATTTT